This TCR beta chain was identified during a study of T cell changes during pregnancy in multiple sclerosis. Sequenced by immunoSEQ multiplex PCR; TCRdb stores in-frame clones only, minus some. Among about 75,000 clones, approximately 95% were seen once, and the ten largest hold about 0.14%. Germline V gene lookup returns CDR1 MDHEN and CDR2 SYDVKM. This CDR3 has 14 amino acids. The ends lost 3 bases at V and 6 bases at J; junction bases unmatched: 5. This chain connects TRBV28 to TRBJ1-5; 7 nucleotides align to TRBD1. The sequence came from a female donor with multiple sclerosis, enrolled in a pregnancy study. The sample was CD4+ T cells from peripheral blood mononuclear cells, taken after pregnancy. The CDR3 sequence is CASSFWQGVQPQHF. CDR3 sequence (DNA): TGTGCCAGCAGTTTTTGGCAGGGGGTTCAGCCCCAGCATTTT.